One T cell receptor beta chain is described in this entry. This sample stems from a study of control samples from healthy donors and cancer patients. TCRdb keeps only in-frame clones here, not all; method: immunoSEQ multiplex PCR. This table holds around 190,000 clones, around 87% found once. Material for sequencing was blood. The TCR originated in a woman aged 45-65 years in good health.

The CDR3 here is CASSLTSGAGFGNTIYF. CDR3 sequence (DNA): TGTGCCAGCAGCTTAACTTCGGGGGCAGGGTTTGGAAACACCATATATTTT. This chain links TRBV7-3 with TRBJ1-3; TRBD1 might be the D (6 bases). Germline V lookup: CDR1 SGHTA, CDR2 FQGTGA. V shed 0 bases and J shed 3 bases, with 15 bases lying between them. The CDR3 covers 17 residues.